The rows below give T cell receptor beta chains drawn from one sample of a study of T cell responses to AZD1222 COVID-19 vaccine. Sequencing was performed with immunoSEQ multiplex PCR; in TCRdb, only in-frame clones are kept and a portion is missing. This sample has around 160,000 clones; 94% occur once, and the top ten carry approximately 0.64%. This specimen was peripheral blood, taken on day 0 of AZD1222 vaccination. These TCRs come from an adult in good health. Both conserved end residues are part of each CDR3. D genes are given only for firm matches. The size field is filled for only some rows; it gives once, few, many or a size class.

V,D,J,size,DNA,CDR3
TRBV11-1,.,TRBJ1-1,.,TGTGCCAGCAGCGAAGCTCTCAGGAACACTGAAGCTTTCTTT,CASSEALRNTEAFF
TRBV7-2,TRBD1,TRBJ1-5,.,TGTGCCAGCAGCCCCCCCGGACAGGGGGCGAGTGGGGGCAATCAGCCCCAGCATTTT,CASSPPGQGASGGNQPQHF
TRBV11-2,TRBD1,TRBJ2-5,.,TGTGCCAGCAGCCTTGGGACAGTAGAGACCCAGTACTTC,CASSLGTVETQYF
TRBV6-1,.,TRBJ1-4,.,TGTGCCAGCAGTGAAGCGCTCGGCAGGAGCGACGAAAAACTGTTTTTT,CASSEALGRSDEKLFF
TRBV7-8,.,TRBJ1-4,.,TGTGCCAGCAGCTTAACGAGGATTTGGAATGAAAAACTGTTTTTT,CASSLTRIWNEKLFF
TRBV4-1,TRBD2,TRBJ2-7,.,TGCGCCAGCAGCCACTCTCCCGGACTAGCGGGAGGGGGGTCGAACGAGCAGTACTTC,CASSHSPGLAGGGSNEQYF
TRBV7-3,TRBD1,TRBJ1-2,.,TGTGCCAGCAGCTTAGATCGAGGGAGGCAGGGGGCCGGCTACACCTTC,CASSLDRGRQGAGYTF
TRBV28,.,TRBJ1-5,.,TGTGCCAGCAGTTTAAGCTACAATCAGCCCCAGCATTTT,CASSLSYNQPQHF
TRBV4-1,.,TRBJ1-1,.,TGCGCCAGCAGCCAACCGTCTGGTACTGAAGCTTTCTTT,CASSQPSGTEAFF
TRBV6-1,.,TRBJ1-1,.,TGTGCCAGCAGTGAAGGGAGGTTAAGATCGAGCACTGAAGCTTTCTTT,CASSEGRLRSSTEAFF
TRBV7-8,.,TRBJ2-2,.,TGTGCCAGCAGCTTAGTGGGGGGCGCCGGGGAGCTGTTTTTT,CASSLVGGAGELFF
TRBV11-2,TRBD2,TRBJ2-7,.,TGTGCCAGCAGCCTCCGGACTAGCGGAAACTACGAGCAGTACTTC,CASSLRTSGNYEQYF
TRBV29-1,.,TRBJ2-7,.,TGCAGCGTTGAGGCGGGCGTCTACGAGCAGTACTTC,CSVEAGVYEQYF
TRBV6-5,.,TRBJ1-2,.,TGTGCCAGCAGGCAGGATACCTACTATGGCTACACCTTC,CASRQDTYYGYTF
TRBV27,.,TRBJ1-1,once,TGTGCCAGCAGTCCATACCTGGGGACCATGAACACTGAAGCTTTCTTT,CASSPYLGTMNTEAFF
TRBV24-1,.,TRBJ2-2,.,TGTGCCACCAGTGAAGGGGAAAGGGAGCTGTTTTTT,CATSEGERELFF
TRBV15,TRBD2,TRBJ2-1,.,TGTGCCACCAGCAGAGATCAGGGACTAGCGGGATTAGTAGGGCAGTTCTTC,CATSRDQGLAGLVGQFF
TRBV5-1,TRBD2,TRBJ2-2,.,TGCGCCAGCAGCTTGGGCGGACTAGCGGGAGTTGCCGGGGAGCTGTTTTTT,CASSLGGLAGVAGELFF
TRBV27,.,TRBJ1-5,.,TGTGCCAGCACCTTACCCACAGGTTGGGATCAGCCCCAGCATTTT,CASTLPTGWDQPQHF